This TCR beta chain came from a study of blood T cells in healthy people across ages. The CDR3 has 15 residues. CDR1 SEHNR and CDR2 FQNEAQ come from the germline V gene (reference sequence). For this clonotype: This may be a read error: a much more frequent sequence differs by one nucleotide.

Sample donors were healthy Caucasian individuals that came from Russia, aged roughly 6 to 95. There were at least 6 micrograms of total RNA extracted from every sample. Next came a second PCR, run for roughly 6 to 11 cycles, which used a sample-barcoded 5' primer along with a J-beta primer mix. TCRdb used MiXCR to reprocess the 5' RACE reads, holding one entry per CDR3 protein. The table lists some 1.6 million distinct CDR3 sequences, 34% of them singletons. What was sequenced was blood. The chain employs TRBV7-9 and TRBJ2-4; TRBD1 aligns across 9 bases. The origin of this receptor is a woman aged 30 to 39 in good health. The CDR3 coding sequence is TGTGTCAGCAGTTGGGACAGGGAGGCCAAAAACATTCAGTACTTC. Translating it yields CVSSWDREAKNIQYF.